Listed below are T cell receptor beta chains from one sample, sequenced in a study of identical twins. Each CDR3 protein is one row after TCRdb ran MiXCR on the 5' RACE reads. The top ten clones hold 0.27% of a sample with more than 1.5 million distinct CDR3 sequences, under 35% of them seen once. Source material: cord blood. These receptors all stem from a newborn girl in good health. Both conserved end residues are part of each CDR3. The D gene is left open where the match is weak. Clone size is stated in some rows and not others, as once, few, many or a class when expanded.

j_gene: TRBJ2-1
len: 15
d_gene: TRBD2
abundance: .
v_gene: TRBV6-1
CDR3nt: TGTGCCAGCAGTCCCACTAGCGATCTATACAATGAGCAGTTCTTC
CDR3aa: CASSPTSDLYNEQFF

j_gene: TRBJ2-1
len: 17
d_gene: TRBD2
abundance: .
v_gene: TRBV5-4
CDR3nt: TGTGCCAGCAGCTCTCAAACCCGGACTAGCGCCTACAATGAGCAGTTCTTC
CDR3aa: CASSSQTRTSAYNEQFF

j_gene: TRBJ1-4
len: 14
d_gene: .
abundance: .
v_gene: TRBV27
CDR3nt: TGTGCCAGCAGTTTATTCAGGGAAAGCGAAAAACTGTTTTTT
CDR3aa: CASSLFRESEKLFF

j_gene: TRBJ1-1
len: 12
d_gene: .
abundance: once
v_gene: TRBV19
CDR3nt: TGTGCCACACGAAGGGTCCCCACTGAAGCTTTCTTT
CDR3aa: CATRRVPTEAFF

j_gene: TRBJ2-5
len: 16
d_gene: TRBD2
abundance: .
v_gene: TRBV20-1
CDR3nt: TGCAGTGCCCCTCGACTAGCGGGGGGCCAGGGAGAGACCCAGTACTTC
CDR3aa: CSAPRLAGGQGETQYF

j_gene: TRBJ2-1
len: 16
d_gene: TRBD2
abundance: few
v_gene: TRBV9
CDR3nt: TGTGCCAGCAGCGCCTTAATAGCGGGGGGGCCGAGTGAGCAGTTCTTC
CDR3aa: CASSALIAGGPSEQFF

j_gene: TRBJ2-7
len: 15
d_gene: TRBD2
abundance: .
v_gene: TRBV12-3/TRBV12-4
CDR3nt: TGTGCCAGCAGACGGACTAGCGGTTTTTACTACGAGCGGTACTTC
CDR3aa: CASRRTSGFYYERYF

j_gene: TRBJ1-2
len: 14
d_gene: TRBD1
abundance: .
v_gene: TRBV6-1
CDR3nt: TGTGCCAGCAGTGATTACCGGGACAGGGTTGGCTACACCTTC
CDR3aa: CASSDYRDRVGYTF

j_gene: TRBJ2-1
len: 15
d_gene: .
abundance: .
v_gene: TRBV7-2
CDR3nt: TGTGCCAGCACCCTTGTCGGCCCCTCCTACAATGAGCAGTTCTTC
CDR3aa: CASTLVGPSYNEQFF

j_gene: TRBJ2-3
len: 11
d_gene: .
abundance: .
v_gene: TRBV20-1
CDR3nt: TGCCTAGCCGCGTCGGTAGATACGCAGTATTTT
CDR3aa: CLAASVDTQYF

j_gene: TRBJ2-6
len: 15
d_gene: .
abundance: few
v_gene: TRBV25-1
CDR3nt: TGTGCCAGCAGGAAAACAGGGTCTGGGGCCAACGTCCTGACTTTC
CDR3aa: CASRKTGSGANVLTF

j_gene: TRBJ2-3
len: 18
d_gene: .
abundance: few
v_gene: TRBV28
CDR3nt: TGTGCCAGCAGCTTTACCACGGGGACAAGTGAAAGCACAGATACGCAGTATTTT
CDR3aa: CASSFTTGTSESTDTQYF

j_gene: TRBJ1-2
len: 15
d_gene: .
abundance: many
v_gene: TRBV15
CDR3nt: TGTGCCACCAGCAGACCACGACAGAATAACTATGGCTACACCTTC
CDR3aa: CATSRPRQNNYGYTF

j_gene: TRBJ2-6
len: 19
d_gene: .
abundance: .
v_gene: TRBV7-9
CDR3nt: TGTGCCAGCAGCCTTATCCCGGGAGGGGGCCGGTCTGGGGCCAACGTCCTGACTTTC
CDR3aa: CASSLIPGGGRSGANVLTF

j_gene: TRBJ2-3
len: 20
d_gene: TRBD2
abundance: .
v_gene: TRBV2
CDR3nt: TGTGCCAGCAGTCCCTTCCCGGTATGGACTAGCGGGAGAAGTGCAGATACGCAGTATTTT
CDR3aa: CASSPFPVWTSGRSADTQYF

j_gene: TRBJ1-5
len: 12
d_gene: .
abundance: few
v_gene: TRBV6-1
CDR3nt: TGTGCCAGCCGCCAGTTAAATCAGCCCCAGCATTTT
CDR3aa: CASRQLNQPQHF

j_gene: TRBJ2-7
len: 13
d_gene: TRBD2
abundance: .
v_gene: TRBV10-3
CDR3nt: TGTGCCATTTCACTAGCGGGAGGGGACGAGCAGTACTTC
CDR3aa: CAISLAGGDEQYF

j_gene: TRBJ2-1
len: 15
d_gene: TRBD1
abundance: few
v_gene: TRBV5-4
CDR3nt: TGTGCCAGCAGCCGGACAGGGCTTTCCTACAATGAGCAGTTCTTC
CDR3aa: CASSRTGLSYNEQFF

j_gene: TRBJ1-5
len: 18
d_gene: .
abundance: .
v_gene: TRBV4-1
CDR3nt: TGCGCCAGCAGCCAGTTCGGGGACCCTACCTATAGCAATCAGCCCCAGCATTTT
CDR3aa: CASSQFGDPTYSNQPQHF

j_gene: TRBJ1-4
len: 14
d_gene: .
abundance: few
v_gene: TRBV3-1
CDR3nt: TGTGCCAGCAGGCCGACGGAGACTAATGAAAAACTGTTTTTT
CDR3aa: CASRPTETNEKLFF

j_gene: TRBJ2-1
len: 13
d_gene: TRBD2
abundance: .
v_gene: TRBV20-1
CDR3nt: TGCAGTGCTAGACGTAGCGGGAGCGGTGAGCAGTTCTTC
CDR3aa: CSARRSGSGEQFF

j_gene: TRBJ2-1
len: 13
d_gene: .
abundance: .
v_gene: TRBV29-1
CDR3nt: TGCAGCGTTGAAGTAAACACCTACAATGAGCAGTTCTTC
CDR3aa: CSVEVNTYNEQFF

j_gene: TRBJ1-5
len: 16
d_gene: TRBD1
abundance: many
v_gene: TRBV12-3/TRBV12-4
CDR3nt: TGTGCCAGCAGTCCGAGGACAGGGACTTCGAATCAGCCCCAGCATTTT
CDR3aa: CASSPRTGTSNQPQHF

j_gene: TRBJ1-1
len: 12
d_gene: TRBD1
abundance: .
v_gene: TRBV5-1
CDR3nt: TGCGCCAGCAGCTTGGCGGACAGGGAAGCTTTCTTT
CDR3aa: CASSLADREAFF

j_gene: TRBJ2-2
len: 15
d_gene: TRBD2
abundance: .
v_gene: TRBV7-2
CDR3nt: TGTGCCAGCAGCTTTAGCGGGACCGGCACCGGGGAGCTGTTTTTT
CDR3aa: CASSFSGTGTGELFF

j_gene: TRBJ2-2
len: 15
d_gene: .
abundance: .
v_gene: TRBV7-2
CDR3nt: TGTGCCAGCAGCTCACGGCCCCTGAGCACCGGGGAGCTGTTTTTT
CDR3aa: CASSSRPLSTGELFF

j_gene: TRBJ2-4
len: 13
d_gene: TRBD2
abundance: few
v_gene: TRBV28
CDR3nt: TGTGCCAGCAGCCTCCCCGGGGGGAACATTCAGTACTTC
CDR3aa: CASSLPGGNIQYF

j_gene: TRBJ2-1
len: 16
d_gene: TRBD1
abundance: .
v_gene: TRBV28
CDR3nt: TGTGCCAGCAGTACGGCGACAGGGGGCTTGTACAATGAGCAGTTCTTC
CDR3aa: CASSTATGGLYNEQFF

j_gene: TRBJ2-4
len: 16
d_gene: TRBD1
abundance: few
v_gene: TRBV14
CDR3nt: TGTGCCAGCAGCCAAGAAAAGGGACAGCTCAAAAACATTCAGTACTTC
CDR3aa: CASSQEKGQLKNIQYF

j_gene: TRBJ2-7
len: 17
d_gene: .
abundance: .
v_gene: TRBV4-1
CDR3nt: TGCGCCAGCAGCCAAGAGCCCCGGTATAGTACTGGCTACGAGCAGTACTTC
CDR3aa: CASSQEPRYSTGYEQYF

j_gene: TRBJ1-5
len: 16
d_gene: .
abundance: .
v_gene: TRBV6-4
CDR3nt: TGTGCCAGCAGTGACTCGATATGGCAGTTGAATCAGCCCCAGCATTTT
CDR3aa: CASSDSIWQLNQPQHF

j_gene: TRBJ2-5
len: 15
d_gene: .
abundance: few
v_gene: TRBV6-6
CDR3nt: TGTGCCAGCGGCAACCTTCCACAGCGGCAAGAGACCCAGTACTTC
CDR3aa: CASGNLPQRQETQYF

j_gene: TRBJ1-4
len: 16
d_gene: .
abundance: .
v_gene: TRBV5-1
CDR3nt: TGCGCCAGCAGTCTCACCCTCACCGCAACTAATGAAAAACTGTTTTTT
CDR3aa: CASSLTLTATNEKLFF

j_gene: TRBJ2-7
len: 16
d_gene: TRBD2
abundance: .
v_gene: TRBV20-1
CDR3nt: TGCAGTGCTAGACCCGGACTAGCGGGGTCTTCCTACGAGCAGTACTTC
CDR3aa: CSARPGLAGSSYEQYF